These 14 T cell receptor beta chains came from one sample sequenced in a study of blood T cell repertoires in COVID-19. Method: immunoSEQ multiplex PCR; TCRdb's copy keeps in-frame clones and lacks some. The table has approximately 150,000 clones, roughly 86% seen once. The source material was peripheral blood. The source is a man between 65 and 85 years old with acute or convalescent COVID-19.

The rearrangement links TRBV2 to TRBJ1-6; 8 bases agree with TRBD1. From germline, CDR1 is SNHLY and CDR2 FYNNEI. The CDR3 length is 15 residues. With V trimmed by 2 bases and J by 10 bases, 7 bases remained unmatched. The CDR3 nucleotides are TGTGCCAGCAGTGAAATCGACAGGGGTCGGTCACCCCTCCACTTT. It encodes CASSEIDRGRSPLHF.

The V call is TRBV2, the J call TRBJ1-5; D ambiguous. The CDR3 consists of 15 residues. Trimming left V 2 bases short and J 0 bases short, with 8 bases between. Germline lookup yields CDR1 SNHLY and CDR2 FYNNEI. The CDR3 region is CASSESANSNQPQHF. Here the CDR3 DNA reads TGTGCCAGCAGTGAATCAGCGAATAGCAATCAGCCCCAGCATTTT.

The chain carries TRBV5-1 and TRBJ2-1; TRBD2 agrees at 7 bases. This CDR3 has 15 amino acids. The ends lost 2 bases at V and 2 bases at J; junction bases unmatched: 4. Germline loops: CDR1 SGHRS, CDR2 YFSETQ. The DNA for the CDR3 is TGCGCCAGCAGCTTTGGGGCGGGGGCCTACAATGAGCAGTTCTTC. Protein sequence: CASSFGAGAYNEQFF.

This clone was recorded once. This CDR3 is also generated by other DNA sequences in the sample. The CDR3 region has the DNA TGTGCCAGCAGCGTAGCTACGGGGACAGATACGCAGTATTTT. Encoded protein: CASSVATGTDTQYF. The chain combines TRBV9 with TRBJ2-3; a weak D match, TRBD2 (5 bases). Trimming cost V 0 bases and J 3 bases, with 8 bases left between them. The germline CDR1 and CDR2 sequences are SGDLS and YYNGEE. CDR3 size: 14 residues.

The chain links TRBV4-1 to TRBJ1-4; D ambiguous. There are 16 residues in the CDR3. The V end was cut by 3 bases, the J end by 2 bases, with 13 bases between. Germline V gene lookup returns CDR1 MGHRA and CDR2 YSYEKL. The CDR3 nucleotides read TGCGCCAGCAGCCAGCGGGGTGTAGGCACTAATGAAAAACTGTTTTTT. Protein product: CASSQRGVGTNEKLFF.

This clone is a singleton in its sample. The chain combines TRBV30 with TRBJ1-3; no firm D call. This CDR3 has 11 amino acids. Germline-derived CDR1 and CDR2 are GTSNPN and SVGIG (reference sequence). Trimming cost V 5 bases and J 7 bases, with 9 bases left between them. CDR3 in amino acids: CAWGLSNTIYF. CDR3 DNA: TGTGCCTGGGGCCTTTCGAACACCATATATTTT. Combining the CDR3 with reference TRBV30 and TRBJ1-3 gives the whole variable domain SQTIHQWPATLVQPVGSPLSLECTVEGTSNPNLYWYRQAAGRGLQLLFYSVGIGQISSEVPQNLSASRPQDRQFILSSKKLLLSDSGFYLCAWGLSNTIYFGEGSWLTVV.

The gene calls are TRBV18 and TRBJ1-1; possible D gene TRBD1, 5 bases. The CDR3 is made up of 13 amino acids. Germline loops: CDR1 KGHSH, CDR2 LQKENI. Trimming shortened V by 2 bases and J by 5 bases, and 9 bases separated the two germline ends. The CDR3 here is CASSPGALTEAFF. The CDR3 DNA reads TGTGCCAGCTCACCAGGGGCGCTGACTGAAGCTTTCTTT.

The chain combines TRBV9 with TRBJ1-2; D is unclear. CDR1 and CDR2 from the germline V gene are SGDLS and YYNGEE. Trimming shortened V by 6 bases and J by 5 bases, and 17 bases separated the two germline ends. The CDR3 has 14 residues. The chain's CDR3 is CASIDPGGLYGYTF. The CDR3 nucleotides are TGTGCCAGCATCGACCCGGGAGGGCTATATGGCTACACCTTC.

V gene TRBV2 combines with J gene TRBJ2-3; the D gene is possibly TRBD2 (5 bases). The CDR3 has 15 residues. Deletions cut 8 bases from V and 0 bases from J, with 15 bases between. Germline assignment: CDR1 SNHLY and CDR2 FYNNEI. The CDR3 reads CASRTQAASTDTQYF. The CDR3 DNA is TGTGCCAGCCGAACCCAAGCGGCTAGCACAGATACGCAGTATTTT.

The genes are TRBV29-1 and TRBJ2-3; D call uncertain. The ends were cut back, 3 bases at V and 6 bases at J, with 13 bases in the middle. The germline CDR1 and CDR2 sequences are SQVTM and ANQGSEA. The CDR3 extends over 13 amino acids. CDR3 coding DNA: TGCAGCGTTGAGTATGAGGCCGGCGATACGCAGTATTTT. It specifies CSVEYEAGDTQYF.

The table lists this clone with a count of one. This chain uses TRBV20-1 with TRBJ2-3; D is uncertain. The germline V gene has CDR1 DFQATT and CDR2 SNEGSKA (reference sequence). V was shortened by 6 bases and J by 3 bases, with 4 bases between the two germline ends. CDR3 size: 10 residues. CDR3 in DNA: TGCAGTGCCCTGACAGATACGCAGTATTTT. It yields the protein CSALTDTQYF.

The CDR3 protein is CASSGGGTLEKLFF. CDR3 DNA: TGTGCCAGCAGTGGAGGGGGCACGCTTGAAAAACTGTTTTTT. The V and J genes are TRBV25-1 and TRBJ1-4, with 7 bases aligning to TRBD1. CDR3 size: 14 residues. J lost 7 bases, V lost 4 bases, and 6 bases had no gene match. Germline CDR1 reads MGHDK; CDR2 reads SYGVNS.

The chain uses TRBV11-1 and TRBJ2-3; TRBD2 is a possible D gene (6 bases). Looked up from germline, CDR1 is SGHAT and CDR2 is FQDESV (reference sequence). V lost 2 bases and J lost 4, with 10 bases in between. This CDR3 is built from 14 residues. CDR3 sequence (DNA): TGTGCCAGCAGCTTACGGGGGACGGCAGATACGCAGTATTTT. As protein: CASSLRGTADTQYF.

As regards this clone: Germline is not matched at one junction end, which may reflect a read error. V gene TRBV4-1 combines with J gene TRBJ1-2; 8 bases line up with TRBD1. This CDR3 spans 13 amino acids. CDR1 and CDR2 (germline): MGHRA, YSYEKL. The CDR3 loop is CASRQDRGYGYTF. The CDR3 nucleotides are TGCGCCAGCAGACAAGACAGGGGCTATGGCTACACCTTC.